Reported below is one T cell receptor beta chain. The antigen remains unidentified. Clones were sequenced by immunoSEQ multiplex PCR, and TCRdb holds only the in-frame ones, with some missing. The repertoire has about 99,000 clones, roughly 90% of them found once; the top ten carry around 0.3%. Trimming took 7 bases from V and 5 from J; bases not matched to a gene: 12. Germline V lookup: CDR1 SQVTM, CDR2 ANQGSEA. The CDR3 totals 14 residues. The sample belongs to a study of OX40 agonist ivuxolimab in advanced cancers. The study's findings and limits: Partial responders at 0.1-3.0 mg/kg showed near-lowest clonal expansion.

The receptor was isolated from an adult with an advanced solid tumor such as melanoma, head and neck, liver or kidney cancer. The chain joins TRBV29-1 to TRBJ2-5, with 8 bases matching TRBD1. The starting material was CD4+ or CD8+ T cells sorted from blood, obtained in a trial of the OX40 agonist ivuxolimab. The DNA of the CDR3 is TGCAGCGCTCGTAGGCAGGGGGCAGTGGAGACCCAGTACTTC. Protein product: CSARRQGAVETQYF.